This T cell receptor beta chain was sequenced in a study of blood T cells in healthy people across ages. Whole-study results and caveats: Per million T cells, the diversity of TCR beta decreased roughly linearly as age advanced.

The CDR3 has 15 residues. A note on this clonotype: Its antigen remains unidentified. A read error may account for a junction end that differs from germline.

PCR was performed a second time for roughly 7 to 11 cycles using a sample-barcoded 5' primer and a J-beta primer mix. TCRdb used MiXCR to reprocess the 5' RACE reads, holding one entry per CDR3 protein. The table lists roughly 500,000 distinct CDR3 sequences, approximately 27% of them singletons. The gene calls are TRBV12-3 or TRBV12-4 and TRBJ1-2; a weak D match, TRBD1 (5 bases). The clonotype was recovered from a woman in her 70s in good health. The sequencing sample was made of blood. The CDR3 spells CAGSLAEWGYRGYTF. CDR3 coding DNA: TGTGCCGGCAGTTTAGCTGAGTGGGGCTATCGGGGCTACACCTTC.